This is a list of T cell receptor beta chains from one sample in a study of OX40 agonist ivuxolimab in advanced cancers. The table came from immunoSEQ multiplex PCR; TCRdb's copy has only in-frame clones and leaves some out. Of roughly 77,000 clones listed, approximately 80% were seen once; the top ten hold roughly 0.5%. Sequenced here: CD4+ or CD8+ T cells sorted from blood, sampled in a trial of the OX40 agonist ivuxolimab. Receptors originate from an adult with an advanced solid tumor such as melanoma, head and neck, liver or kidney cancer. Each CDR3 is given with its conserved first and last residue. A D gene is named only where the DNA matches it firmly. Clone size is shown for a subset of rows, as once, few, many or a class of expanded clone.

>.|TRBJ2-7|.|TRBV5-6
CASSFSQVGGYEQYF
TGTGCCAGCAGCTTTAGTCAGGTGGGGGGTTACGAGCAGTACTTC
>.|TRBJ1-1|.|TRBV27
CASSSLQGSANTEAFF
TGTGCCAGCAGTTCCCTCCAGGGGTCCGCGAACACTGAAGCTTTCTTT
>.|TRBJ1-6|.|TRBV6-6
CASRRDTYSPLHF
TGTGCCAGCAGACGGGACACTTATTCACCCCTCCACTTT
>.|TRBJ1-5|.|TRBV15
CATGRATTGNQPQHF
TGTGCCACCGGCAGAGCGACTACAGGGAATCAGCCCCAGCATTTT
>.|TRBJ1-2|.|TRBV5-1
CASSLGQGWDGYTF
TGCGCCAGCAGCTTGGGGCAGGGATGGGATGGCTACACCTTC
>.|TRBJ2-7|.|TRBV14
CASSQGFDFYEQYF
TGTGCCAGCAGCCAAGGTTTCGATTTCTACGAGCAGTACTTC
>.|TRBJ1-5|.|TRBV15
CATSRGVMVNQPQHF
TGTGCCACCAGCAGAGGGGTAATGGTTAATCAGCCCCAGCATTTT
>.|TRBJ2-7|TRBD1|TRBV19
CASARDRGLDEQYF
TGTGCCAGTGCCCGGGACAGGGGGCTCGACGAGCAGTACTTC
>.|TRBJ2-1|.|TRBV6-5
CASSYSPGSSNEQFF
TGTGCCAGCAGTTACTCGCCGGGGTCAAGCAATGAGCAGTTCTTC
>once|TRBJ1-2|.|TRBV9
CASSPFGSYGYTF
TGTGCCAGCAGCCCCTTTGGTAGCTATGGCTACACCTTC
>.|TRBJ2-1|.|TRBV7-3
CASSLGRNEQFF
TGTGCCAGCAGCCTGGGGCGGAATGAGCAGTTCTTC
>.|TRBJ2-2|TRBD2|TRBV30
CAELAGASNTGELFF
TGTGCCGAATTAGCGGGAGCCTCGAACACCGGGGAGCTGTTTTTT
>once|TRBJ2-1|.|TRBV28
CASSGLGELLYNEQFF
TGTGCCAGCAGTGGCTTGGGGGAGCTCCTCTACAATGAGCAGTTCTTC
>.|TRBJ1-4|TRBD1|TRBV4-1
CASSSAGTGGEKLFF
TGCGCCAGCAGCTCCGCCGGGACAGGGGGTGAAAAACTGTTTTTT
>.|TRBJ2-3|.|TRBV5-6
CASSRWGFADTQYF
TGTGCCAGCAGCCGTTGGGGGTTCGCAGATACGCAGTATTTT
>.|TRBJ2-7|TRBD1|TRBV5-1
CASSADRVRHEQYF
TGCGCCAGCAGCGCGGACAGGGTACGGCACGAGCAGTACTTC
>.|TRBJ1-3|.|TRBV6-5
CASSFGRTGNTIYF
TGTGCCAGCAGTTTCGGCAGAACTGGAAACACCATATATTTT
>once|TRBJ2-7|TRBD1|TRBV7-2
CASSSRTGHEQYF
TGTGCCAGCAGCTCGCGGACAGGACACGAGCAGTACTTC
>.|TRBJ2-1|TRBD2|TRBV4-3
CASGQRGLDNEQFF
TGCGCCAGCGGACAGCGGGGGTTAGACAATGAGCAGTTCTTC
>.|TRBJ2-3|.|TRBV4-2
CASISNPERTDTQYF
TGTGCCAGCATATCAAACCCTGAACGCACAGATACGCAGTATTTT
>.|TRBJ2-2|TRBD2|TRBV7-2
CASSPRTSGRTGELFF
TGTGCCAGCAGCCCTCGGACTAGCGGGAGGACCGGGGAGCTGTTTTTT
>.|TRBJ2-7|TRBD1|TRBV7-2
CASSSTPGQVSEQCF
TGTGCCAGCAGCTCTACGCCGGGACAGGTGTCCGAGCAGTGCTTC
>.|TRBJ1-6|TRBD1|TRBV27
CASSLDRGGSPLHF
TGTGCCAGCAGTCTTGACAGGGGAGGCTCACCCCTCCACTTT
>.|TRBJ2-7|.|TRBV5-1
CASNDPWGYEQYF
TGCGCCAGCAATGACCCATGGGGCTACGAGCAGTACTTC
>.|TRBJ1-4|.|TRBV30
CAWSVRVSSATNEKLFF
TGTGCCTGGAGTGTACGAGTCTCATCTGCAACTAATGAAAAACTGTTTTTT
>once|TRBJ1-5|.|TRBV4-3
CASSQDAGPNQPQHF
TGCGCCAGCAGCCAAGATGCGGGACCAAATCAGCCCCAGCATTTT
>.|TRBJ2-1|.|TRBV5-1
CASSLANEQFF
TGCGCCAGCAGCTTGGCCAATGAGCAGTTCTTC
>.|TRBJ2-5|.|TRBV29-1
CSVEDRRETQYF
TGCAGCGTTGAAGATCGGAGGGAGACCCAGTACTTC
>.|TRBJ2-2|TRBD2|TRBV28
CASSSLSGRRTGELFF
TGTGCCAGCAGTTCCCTGAGCGGGAGACGAACCGGGGAGCTGTTTTTT